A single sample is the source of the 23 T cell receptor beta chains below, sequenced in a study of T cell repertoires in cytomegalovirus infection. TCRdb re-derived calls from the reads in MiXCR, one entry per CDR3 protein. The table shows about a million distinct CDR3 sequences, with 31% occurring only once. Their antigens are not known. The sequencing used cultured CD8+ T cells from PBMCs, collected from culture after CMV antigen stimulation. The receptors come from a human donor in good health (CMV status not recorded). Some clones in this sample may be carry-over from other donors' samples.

In nucleotides, the CDR3 is TGTGCCAGCAGTGAGTTCTTCACCGGGACAGGGCCCGGCTACACCTTC. Its translation: CASSEFFTGTGPGYTF. The chain combines TRBV6-1 with TRBJ1-2; 9 bases match TRBD1. CDR1 MNHNS and CDR2 SASEGT come from the germline V gene. The CDR3 length is 16 residues. J lost 8 bases, V lost 3 bases, and 13 bases had no gene match.

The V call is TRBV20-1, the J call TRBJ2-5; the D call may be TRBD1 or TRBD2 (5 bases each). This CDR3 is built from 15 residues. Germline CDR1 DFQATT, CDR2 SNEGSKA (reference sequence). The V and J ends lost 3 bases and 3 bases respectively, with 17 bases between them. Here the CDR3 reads CSARGPRDGKETQYF. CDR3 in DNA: TGCAGTGCTAGGGGCCCTCGGGACGGTAAAGAGACCCAGTACTTC.

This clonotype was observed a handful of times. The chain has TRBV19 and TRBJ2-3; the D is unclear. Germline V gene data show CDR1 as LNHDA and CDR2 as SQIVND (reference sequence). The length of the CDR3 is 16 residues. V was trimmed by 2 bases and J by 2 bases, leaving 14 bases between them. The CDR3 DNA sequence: TGTGCCAGTAGTATACCGGCGCGGAAACACACAGATACGCAGTATTTT. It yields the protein CASSIPARKHTDTQYF.

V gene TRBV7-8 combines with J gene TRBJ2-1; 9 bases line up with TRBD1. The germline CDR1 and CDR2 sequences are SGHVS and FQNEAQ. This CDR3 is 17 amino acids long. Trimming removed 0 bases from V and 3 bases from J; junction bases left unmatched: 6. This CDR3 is CASSLAGGDRVYNEQFF. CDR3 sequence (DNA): TGTGCCAGCAGCTTAGCGGGGGGGGACAGGGTCTACAATGAGCAGTTCTTC.

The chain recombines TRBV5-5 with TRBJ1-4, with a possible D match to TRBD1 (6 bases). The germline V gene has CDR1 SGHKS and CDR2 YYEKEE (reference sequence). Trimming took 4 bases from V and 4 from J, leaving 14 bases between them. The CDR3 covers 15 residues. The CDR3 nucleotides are TGTGCCAGCAGCCTAGACAGGTCCCATAATGAAAAACTGTTTTTT. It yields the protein CASSLDRSHNEKLFF.

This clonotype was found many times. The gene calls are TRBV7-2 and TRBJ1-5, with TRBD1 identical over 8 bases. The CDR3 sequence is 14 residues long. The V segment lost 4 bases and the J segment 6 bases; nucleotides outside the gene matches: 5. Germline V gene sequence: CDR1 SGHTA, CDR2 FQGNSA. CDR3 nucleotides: TGTGCCAGCAGCTCAAGACAGGGGCTTCAGCCCCAGCATTTT. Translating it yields CASSSRQGLQPQHF.

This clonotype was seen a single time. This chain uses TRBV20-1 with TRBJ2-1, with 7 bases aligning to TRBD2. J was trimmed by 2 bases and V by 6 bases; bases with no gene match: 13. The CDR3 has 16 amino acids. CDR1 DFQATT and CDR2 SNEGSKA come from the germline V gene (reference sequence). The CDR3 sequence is CSAHLRGGGAYNEQFF. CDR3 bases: TGCAGTGCCCATTTGCGTGGCGGGGGAGCCTACAATGAGCAGTTCTTC.

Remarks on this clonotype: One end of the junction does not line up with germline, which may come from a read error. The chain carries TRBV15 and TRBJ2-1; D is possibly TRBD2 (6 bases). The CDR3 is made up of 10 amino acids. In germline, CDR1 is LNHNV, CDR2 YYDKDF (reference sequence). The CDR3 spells CATGGLPLIF. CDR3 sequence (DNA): TGTGCCACCGGAGGGTTACCCCTCATCTTC.

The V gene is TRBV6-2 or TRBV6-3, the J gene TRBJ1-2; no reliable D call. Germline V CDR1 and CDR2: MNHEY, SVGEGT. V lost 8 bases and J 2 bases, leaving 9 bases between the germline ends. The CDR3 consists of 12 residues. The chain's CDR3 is CASEGGNYGYTF. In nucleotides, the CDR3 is TGTGCCAGCGAAGGAGGGAACTATGGCTACACCTTC.

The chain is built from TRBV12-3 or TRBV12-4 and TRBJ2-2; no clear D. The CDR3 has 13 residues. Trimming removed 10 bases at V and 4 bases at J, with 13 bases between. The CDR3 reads CATSELVTGELFF. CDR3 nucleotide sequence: TGTGCCACCTCAGAACTGGTCACCGGGGAGCTGTTTTTT.

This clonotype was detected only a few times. CDR3 in amino acids: CASSLSRWVTDTQYF. The CDR3 coding sequence is TGTGCCAGCAGTTTATCCAGATGGGTCACAGATACGCAGTATTTT. This rearrangement joins TRBV27 to TRBJ2-3; D gene uncertain. This CDR3 has 15 residues. Per germline, CDR1 MNHEY and CDR2 SMNVEV (reference sequence). V was pared by 0 bases and J by 2 bases, with 9 bases between.

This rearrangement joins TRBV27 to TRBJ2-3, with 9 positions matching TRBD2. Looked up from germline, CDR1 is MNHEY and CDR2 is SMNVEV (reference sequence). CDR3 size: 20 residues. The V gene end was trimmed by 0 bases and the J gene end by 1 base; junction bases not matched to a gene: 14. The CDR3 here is CASSLSGLAGPNSGTDTQYF. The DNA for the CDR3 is TGTGCCAGCAGTTTATCGGGTCTAGCGGGGCCCAATTCGGGCACAGATACGCAGTATTTT.

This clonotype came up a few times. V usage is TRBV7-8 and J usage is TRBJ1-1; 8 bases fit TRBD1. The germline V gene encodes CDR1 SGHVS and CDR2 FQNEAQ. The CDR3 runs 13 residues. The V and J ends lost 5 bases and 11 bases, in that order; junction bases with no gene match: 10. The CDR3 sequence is CASSGQGLLKAFF. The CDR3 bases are TGTGCCAGCAGCGGACAGGGTCTACTGAAGGCTTTCTTT.

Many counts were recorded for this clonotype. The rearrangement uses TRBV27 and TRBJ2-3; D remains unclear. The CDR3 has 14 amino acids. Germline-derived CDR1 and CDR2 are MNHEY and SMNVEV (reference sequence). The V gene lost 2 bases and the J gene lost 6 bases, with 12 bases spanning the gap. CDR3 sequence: CASSLTPRHDTQYF. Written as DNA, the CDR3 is TGTGCCAGCAGTTTAACCCCCAGGCATGATACGCAGTATTTT.

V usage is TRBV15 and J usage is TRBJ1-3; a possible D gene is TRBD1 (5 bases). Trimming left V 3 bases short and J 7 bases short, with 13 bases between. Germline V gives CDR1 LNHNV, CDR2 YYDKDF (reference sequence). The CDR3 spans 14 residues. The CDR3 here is CATSSGGGGNTIYF. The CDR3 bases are TGTGCCACCAGCAGCGGGGGTGGTGGGAACACCATATATTTT.

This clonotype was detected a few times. The CDR3 DNA reads TGTGCCAGCAGCCCCGGGACAGGGAAGGACGCAGATACGCAGTATTTT. Its protein is CASSPGTGKDADTQYF. This rearrangement joins TRBV11-3 to TRBJ2-3, with 9 positions matching TRBD1. CDR3 length: 16 amino acids. J lost 4 bases, V lost 5 bases, and 10 bases had no gene match. In germline, CDR1 is SGHNT, CDR2 YENEEA. Based on the CDR3 plus reference TRBV11-3 and TRBJ2-3, the full variable domain is EAGVVQSPRYKIIEKKQPVAFWCNPISGHNTLYWYLQNLGQGPELLIRYENEEAVDDSQLPKDRFSAERLKGVDSTLKIQPAELGDSAVYLCASSPGTGKDADTQYFGPGTRLTVL.

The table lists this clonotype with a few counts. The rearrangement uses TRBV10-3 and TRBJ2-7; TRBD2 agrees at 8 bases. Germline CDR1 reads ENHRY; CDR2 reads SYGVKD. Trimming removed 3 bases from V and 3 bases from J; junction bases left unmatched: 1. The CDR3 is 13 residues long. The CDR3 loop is CAISEAGDYEQYF. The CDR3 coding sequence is TGTGCCATCAGTGAAGCGGGGGACTACGAGCAGTACTTC.

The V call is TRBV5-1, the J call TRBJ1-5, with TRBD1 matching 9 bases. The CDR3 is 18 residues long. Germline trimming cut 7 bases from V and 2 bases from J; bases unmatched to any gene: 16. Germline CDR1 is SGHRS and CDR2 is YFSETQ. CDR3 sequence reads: CASGYGTGLIGGNQPQHF. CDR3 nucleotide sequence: TGCGCCAGCGGTTACGGGACAGGGTTAATTGGAGGCAATCAGCCCCAGCATTTT.

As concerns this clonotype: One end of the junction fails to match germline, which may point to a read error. The CDR3 loop is CANSFPGLAGTDTQYF. The CDR3 DNA is TGTGCCAACAGTTTTCCCGGACTAGCGGGAACAGATACGCAGTATTTT. V and J are TRBV27 and TRBJ2-3; 12 positions agree with TRBD2. CDR3 length: 16 residues. Germline V gene sequence: CDR1 MNHEY, CDR2 SMNVEV (reference sequence).

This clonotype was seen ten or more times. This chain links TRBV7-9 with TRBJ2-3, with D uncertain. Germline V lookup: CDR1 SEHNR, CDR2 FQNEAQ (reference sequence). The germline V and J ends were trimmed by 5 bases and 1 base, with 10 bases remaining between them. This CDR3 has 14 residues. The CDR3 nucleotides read TGTGCCAGCAGCGGTCTTTGGGGCACAGATACGCAGTATTTT. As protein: CASSGLWGTDTQYF.

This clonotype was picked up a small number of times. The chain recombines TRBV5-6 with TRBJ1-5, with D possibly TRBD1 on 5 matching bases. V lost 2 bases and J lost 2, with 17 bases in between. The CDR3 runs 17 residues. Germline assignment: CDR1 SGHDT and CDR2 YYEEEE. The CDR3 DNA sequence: TGTGCCAGCAGCTTCAGGGAGGGGCGGGTAGGCAATCAGCCCCAGCATTTT. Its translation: CASSFREGRVGNQPQHF.

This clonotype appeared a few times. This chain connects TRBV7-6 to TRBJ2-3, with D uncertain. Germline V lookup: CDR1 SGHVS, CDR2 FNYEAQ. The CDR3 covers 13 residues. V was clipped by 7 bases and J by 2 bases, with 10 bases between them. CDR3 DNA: TGTGCCAGCACCTATTCCTTCACAGATACGCAGTATTTT. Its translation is CASTYSFTDTQYF.

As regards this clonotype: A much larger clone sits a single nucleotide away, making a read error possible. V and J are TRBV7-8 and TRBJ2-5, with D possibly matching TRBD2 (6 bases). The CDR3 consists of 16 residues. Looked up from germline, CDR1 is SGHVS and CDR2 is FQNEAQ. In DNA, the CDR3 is TGTGCCAGCAGCTTACCTATGGGAGGCTCCCAAGAGACCCGGTACTTC. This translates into CASSLPMGGSQETRYF.